This T cell receptor beta chain stems from a study of B cell selection in AIRE deficiency. Whole-study findings and limits: Shared Treg sequences had shorter CDR3s, biased toward rearrangements with few non-templated insertions.

The authors' processing: Approximately 99,000 patient and about 130,000 healthy donor in-frame TCRbeta sequences came from conventional T cells. Assay used: immunoSEQ multiplex PCR; TCRdb lists only in-frame clones, some missing. V and J calls and clone size are those listed in that table; D and trimming were worked out from the DNA. This table holds about 25,000 clones, about 96% found once. The germline gives CDR1 KGHSH, CDR2 LQKENI. Trimming removed 4 bases at V and 2 bases at J, with 12 bases between. This CDR3 is 14 amino acids long. CD4+CD127+ cells were sorted as the conventional CD4 T cells. Comments on this clone: Its antigen is not identified.

This receptor was identified in a human donor in good health. This chain links TRBV18 with TRBJ2-7; the D is unclear. Sequenced: CD4+CD127+ conventional T cells sorted from PBMCs. The CDR3 sequence: CASSRLDEAYEQYF. The DNA for the CDR3 is TGTGCCAGCTCACGGCTGGACGAGGCCTACGAGCAGTACTTC. The full variable domain, in which reference TRBV18 and TRBJ2-7 provide the parts outside the CDR3, is NAGVMQNPRHLVRRRGQEARLRCSPMKGHSHVYWYRQLPEEGLKFMVYLQKENIIDESGMPKERFSAEFPKEGPSILRIQQVVRGDSAAYFCASSRLDEAYEQYFGPGTRLTVT.